This T cell receptor beta chain was found in a study of cytomegalovirus exposure and HLA in healthy donors. The overall study: Earlier findings included some 120 million unique TCR beta sequences obtained from 150 million to 200 million T cells. General observations from the study: Whilst most TCR sequences proved rare, a subset of public TCRs occurred across many donors. Roughly uniform sequencing depth across donors was assumed, possibly incorrectly. TCR beta chains numbering about 160 were designated cytomegalovirus-associated.

Note on this clone: Its antigen remains unknown.

PCR amplification relied on 60 Vbeta primers (plus 13 Jbeta primers). The data were produced by immunoSEQ multiplex PCR, yet TCRdb's version contains in-frame clones alone and is incomplete. Of roughly 80,000 clones listed, around 81% were seen once; the top ten hold 1.5% to 2%. The sample comprised PBMCs. This receptor was obtained from a woman aged 25-40 years in good health and CMV-seronegative.

This CDR3 reads CAWSVRQASYEQYF. The CDR3, as DNA: TGTGCCTGGAGTGTACGGCAGGCCTCCTACGAGCAGTACTTC. V usage is TRBV30 and J usage is TRBJ2-5; D gene unclear. Matching the DNA end better, TRBJ2-7 makes the J call doubtful. The CDR3 runs to 14 residues. Germline CDR1 and CDR2: GTSNPN and SVGIG (reference sequence).